Shown below are 12 T cell receptor beta chains from a single sample sequenced in a study of T cell responses to AZD1222 COVID-19 vaccine. Generated by immunoSEQ multiplex PCR, the TCRdb table keeps only in-frame clones and is missing some. The sample holds under 60,000 clones, roughly 80% seen once. The input for sequencing was peripheral blood, taken on day 0 of AZD1222 vaccination. These TCRs come from an adult in good health.

This clone was observed a few times. At one boundary the junction diverges from the germline segment, which might be a read error. The chain employs TRBV6-5 and TRBJ1-4, with D possibly TRBD1 on 5 matching bases. CDR1 is MNHEY and CDR2 is SVGAGI in the germline V gene. The CDR3 is made up of 11 amino acids. In nucleotides, the CDR3 is TGTGCCAGCAGTACGACGGGGGGAGCGATTTTT. Protein sequence: CASSTTGGAIF.

This clone was seen just once. The V call is TRBV6-1, the J call TRBJ1-2; 8 nucleotides agree with TRBD1. Germline loops: CDR1 MNHNS, CDR2 SASEGT. Unmatched junction bases numbered 13, after V lost 3 bases and J lost 4 bases. There are 17 residues in the CDR3. The CDR3 nucleotides read TGTGCCAGCAGTGACGTAGGGACAGGATTGTTCTTCTATGGCTACACCTTC. It yields the protein CASSDVGTGLFFYGYTF.

The genes are TRBV28 and TRBJ1-1, with a tentative D call TRBD1 (5 bases). The CDR3 totals 12 residues. CDR1 is MDHEN, CDR2 SYDVKM, per germline. Between the trimmed V and J ends, which lost 7 bases and 11 bases, there was a span of 17 bases. CDR3 bases: TGTGCCAGCACTACCTACAGGAATGCGGCTTTCTTT. It specifies CASTTYRNAAFF.

The V and J genes are TRBV5-1 and TRBJ2-1, with TRBD2 matching 9 bases. V lost 0 bases and J lost 6; bases outside the gene matches: 1. Per germline, CDR1 SGHRS and CDR2 YFSETQ. The CDR3 has 14 amino acids. The CDR3 DNA reads TGCGCCAGCAGCTTGGCTAGCGGGACCAATGAGCAGTTCTTC. Encoded protein: CASSLASGTNEQFF.

The chain carries TRBV4-2 and TRBJ1-4, with 11 bases that match TRBD1. The germline V gene encodes CDR1 LGHNA and CDR2 YNFKEQ. This CDR3 region has 16 residues. V shed 3 bases, J shed 6 bases, and the junction held 6 bases outside the gene matches. The CDR3 nucleotides are TGTGCCAGCAGCCAGGCGGACAGGGGGCAGGATGAAAAACTGTTTTTT. Its protein is CASSQADRGQDEKLFF.

The chain couples TRBV5-1 to TRBJ1-5; tentative D call: TRBD1 (6 bases). Germline values: CDR1 SGHRS, CDR2 YFSETQ. V was cut by 0 bases and J by 4 bases, with 14 bases left in between. This CDR3 is 16 amino acids long. CDR3 nucleotides: TGCGCCAGCAGCTTGGGAGGTCAGGGGATTAATCAGCCCCAGCATTTT. Translation gives CASSLGGQGINQPQHF.

J is TRBJ1-4 and V is TRBV7-9; possibly TRBD1 for D (5 bases). CDR1 and CDR2 from the germline V gene are SEHNR and FQNEAQ (reference sequence). The CDR3 extends over 15 amino acids. V was cut by 2 bases and J by 8 bases, with 15 bases left in between. The CDR3 here is CASSLLSGVGEKLFF. Here the CDR3 DNA reads TGTGCCAGCAGCTTATTATCGGGGGTAGGGGAAAAACTGTTTTTT. Variable domain in full (rest from reference TRBV7-9 and TRBJ1-4): DTGVSQNPRHKITKRGQNVTFRCDPISEHNRLYWYRQTLGQGPEFLTYFQNEAQLEKSRLLSDRFSAERPKGSFSTLEIQRTEQGDSAMYLCASSLLSGVGEKLFFGSGTQLSVL.

This clone has a handful of counts. This chain joins TRBV7-2 and TRBJ2-7; 7 positions agree with TRBD2. Germline loops: CDR1 SGHTA, CDR2 FQGNSA. CDR3 length: 15 amino acids. The trim removed 0 bases at V and 2 bases at J, leaving 4 bases unmatched. In DNA, the CDR3 is TGTGCCAGCAGCTTAGCCGGGGGGTACGCCTACGAGCAGTACTTC. Encoded protein: CASSLAGGYAYEQYF.

The chain links TRBV19 to TRBJ2-7; D possibly matches TRBD1 or TRBD2 (5 bases each). Trimming removed 6 bases from V and 2 bases from J, with 17 bases in between. Germline assignment: CDR1 LNHDA and CDR2 SQIVND (reference sequence). The CDR3 consists of 15 residues. The CDR3 DNA is TGTGCCAGTAGCTCTAGGACGGGACCGACCTACGAGCAGTACTTC. Translation: CASSSRTGPTYEQYF.

This clone came up once. This sequence joins TRBV6-5 and TRBJ1-4, with TRBD1 identical over 8 bases. Germline CDR1 and CDR2: MNHEY and SVGAGI. The CDR3 contains 14 residues. V shed 6 bases and J 7 bases; nucleotides not matched to a gene: 7. Written as DNA, the CDR3 is TGTGCCAGCAGACCTCAGGGGGCCGGTGAAAAACTGTTTTTT. It codes for CASRPQGAGEKLFF.

The V call is TRBV18, the J call TRBJ1-6; 11 nucleotides line up with TRBD1. Looked up from germline, CDR1 is KGHSH and CDR2 is LQKENI. The CDR3 is 15 residues long. Unmatched junction bases numbered 3, after V lost 3 bases and J lost 8 bases. In nucleotides, the CDR3 is TGTGCCAGCTCACCGGGACAGGGGGACTATTCACCCCTCCACTTT. This codes for CASSPGQGDYSPLHF.

The chain carries TRBV29-1 and TRBJ1-2; 8 positions match TRBD1. Germline values: CDR1 SQVTM, CDR2 ANQGSEA. This CDR3 comprises 14 residues. The V gene end was trimmed by 5 bases and the J gene end by 4 bases; junction bases not matched to a gene: 9. CDR3 in DNA: TGCAGCGTTCTCGTACAGGGGGAGATCTATGGCTACACCTTC. Its protein product is CSVLVQGEIYGYTF. The whole variable domain, filled in from reference TRBV29-1 and TRBJ1-2, reads SAVISQKPSRDICQRGTSLTIQCQVDSQVTMMFWYRQQPGQSLTLIATANQGSEATYESGFVIDKFPISRPNLTFSTLTVSNMSPEDSSIYLCSVLVQGEIYGYTFGSGTRLTVV.